Shown below are 29 T cell receptor beta chains from a single sample sequenced in a study of T cells in Graves' hyperthyroidism and ophthalmopathy. TCR beta CDR3 regions were amplified from RNA. First-round RT-PCR of the TCR CDR3 relied on the HTBI primer set. TCRdb re-analysed the multiplex PCR reads in MiXCR, keeping a single row per CDR3 protein. The sample includes under 650,000 distinct CDR3 sequences, around 15% of them seen just once. What was sequenced was blood. These receptors all come from a woman aged 25 to 39 with Graves' hyperthyroidism.

This clonotype was found a few times. The J gene is TRBJ1-2, the V gene TRBV6-1; D is uncertain. V was cut by 5 bases and J by 4 bases, with 14 bases left in between. CDR1 is MNHNS, CDR2 SASEGT, per germline. The CDR3 has 14 residues. The CDR3 spells CASSSDSGTYGYTF. In nucleotides, the CDR3 is TGTGCCAGCAGTTCCGATTCGGGTACCTATGGCTACACCTTC.

This clonotype was seen repeatedly, ten times or more. The chain has TRBV24-1 and TRBJ1-5; TRBD1 matches 7 bases. Trimming took 10 bases from V and 6 from J; bases not matched to a gene: 17. CDR3 length: 16 amino acids. The germline V gene encodes CDR1 KGHDR and CDR2 SFDVKD. CDR3 protein: CATGQTRGQGVQPQHF. Here the CDR3 DNA reads TGTGCCACGGGTCAGACACGGGGGCAGGGGGTTCAGCCCCAGCATTTT.

On this clonotype: This sequence may be a read error, since a much larger clone differs from it by one base. This chain joins TRBV5-1 and TRBJ2-1; TRBD1 aligns across 7 bases. Per the germline V gene, CDR1 is SGHRS and CDR2 is YFSETQ. The CDR3 sequence is 16 residues long. V trimming: 6 bases; J trimming: 10 bases; junction bases outside the gene matches: 19. The CDR3 nucleotides read TGCGCCAGCATCTGGGGACAGTCCACCTCCTACACGGAGCAGTTCTTC. This gives the protein CASIWGQSTSYTEQFF. Using reference TRBV5-1 and TRBJ2-1 for the parts outside the CDR3, the full variable domain is KAGVTQTPRYLIKTRGQQVTLSCSPISGHRSVSWYQQTPGQGLQFLFEYFSETQRNKGNFPGRFSGRQFSNSRSEMNVSTLELGDSALYLCASIWGQSTSYTEQFFGPGTRLTVL.

In this sample, this clonotype turned up many times. This rearrangement joins TRBV20-1 to TRBJ2-7; 8 bases line up with TRBD2. V shed 4 bases, J shed 3 bases, and the junction held 5 bases outside the gene matches. Germline V gives CDR1 DFQATT, CDR2 SNEGSKA (reference sequence). The CDR3 is made up of 13 amino acids. The CDR3 is CSAILAVHYEQYF. CDR3 bases: TGCAGTGCTATACTAGCGGTGCACTACGAGCAGTACTTC.

The sample holds many counts of this clonotype. V usage is TRBV7-2 and J usage is TRBJ2-1, with unresolved D. V gave up 4 bases and J gave up 5 bases, with 9 bases separating them. The germline CDR1 and CDR2 sequences are SGHTA and FQGNSA. This CDR3 has 13 amino acids. CDR3 in amino acids: CASSSGPNNEQFF. The DNA of the CDR3 is TGTGCCAGCAGCTCCGGGCCTAACAATGAGCAGTTCTTC.

This clonotype was observed many times. The chain uses TRBV2 and TRBJ2-7; tentatively, D is TRBD1 (5 bases). The CDR3 is 11 amino acids. V was clipped by 10 bases and J by 2 bases, with 9 bases between them. Germline lookup yields CDR1 SNHLY and CDR2 FYNNEI. The CDR3 reads CATGFTYEQYF. The CDR3 DNA reads TGTGCCACAGGGTTTACCTACGAGCAGTACTTC.

This clonotype appeared many times. J is TRBJ1-1 and V is TRBV12-3 or TRBV12-4, with 9 bases that match TRBD1. The CDR3 has 15 amino acids. Trimming removed 5 bases from V and 7 bases from J; junction bases left unmatched: 11. The CDR3 here is CASSPFRTGAREAFF. As DNA, the CDR3 is TGTGCCAGCAGTCCCTTTAGGACAGGGGCTCGTGAAGCTTTCTTT.

This clonotype was seen a few times. The V and J genes are TRBV29-1 and TRBJ1-2, with a tentative D call TRBD1 (5 bases). V was clipped by 4 bases and J by 5 bases, with 17 bases between them. This CDR3 contains 14 residues. From germline, CDR1 is SQVTM and CDR2 ANQGSEA. The chain's CDR3 is CSVAQDIGKYGYTF. CDR3 bases: TGCAGCGTTGCCCAGGACATAGGGAAGTATGGCTACACCTTC. The full variable domain, rest sourced from reference TRBV29-1 and TRBJ1-2, is SAVISQKPSRDICQRGTSLTIQCQVDSQVTMMFWYRQQPGQSLTLIATANQGSEATYESGFVIDKFPISRPNLTFSTLTVSNMSPEDSSIYLCSVAQDIGKYGYTFGSGTRLTVV.

The V gene is TRBV28, the J gene TRBJ2-7; TRBD2 matches 10 bases. This CDR3 has 15 residues. Germline CDR1 reads MDHEN; CDR2 reads SYDVKM. V trimming: 2 bases; J trimming: 5 bases; junction bases outside the gene matches: 6. CDR3 in DNA: TGTGCCAGCAGTTTAGATAGCGGGAGGCGGAACGAGCAGTACTTC. As protein: CASSLDSGRRNEQYF.

The V gene is TRBV28, the J gene TRBJ2-1; 11 bases align to TRBD2. The CDR3 extends over 15 amino acids. The junction had 5 bases not matched to a gene; V was cut back by 7 bases and J by 3 bases. Germline V gene lookup returns CDR1 MDHEN and CDR2 SYDVKM. DNA of the CDR3: TGTGCCAGCAAAACTAGCGGGAGTCTCTACAATGAGCAGTTCTTC. As protein: CASKTSGSLYNEQFF. Complete variable domain (other parts from reference TRBV28 and TRBJ2-1): DVKVTQSSRYLVKRTGEKVFLECVQDMDHENMFWYRQDPGLGLRLIYFSYDVKMKEKGDIPEGYSVSREKKERFSLILESASTNQTSMYLCASKTSGSLYNEQFFGPGTRLTVL.

There are a few counts of this clonotype. V is TRBV24-1 and J is TRBJ1-5; 8 bases align to TRBD1. The CDR3 spans 14 residues. Germline CDR1 is KGHDR and CDR2 is SFDVKD. The V gene end was trimmed by 2 bases and the J gene end by 6 bases; junction bases not matched to a gene: 2. The CDR3 is CATSDWTGSQPQHF. CDR3 nucleotides: TGTGCCACCAGTGATTGGACAGGGTCTCAGCCCCAGCATTTT.

The chain links TRBV10-1 to TRBJ2-1, with D hard to call. V lost 8 bases, J lost 4 bases, and 15 bases lay in between. CDR3 size: 14 residues. CDR1 is WNHNN, CDR2 SYGVQD, per germline (reference sequence). CDR3 in DNA: TGCGCCAGCGTTAGTGTAGGGAATTACAATGAGCAGTTCTTC. Translation gives CASVSVGNYNEQFF.

Ten or more counts support this clonotype. The genes are TRBV28 and TRBJ1-2, with 7 positions matching TRBD1. With V trimmed by 7 bases and J by 4 bases, 15 bases remained unmatched. Germline V gene data show CDR1 as MDHEN and CDR2 as SYDVKM. The CDR3 totals 16 residues. The CDR3 loop reads CASTYSGQSATYGYTF. As DNA, the CDR3 is TGTGCCAGCACCTATTCGGGACAGTCCGCGACCTATGGCTACACCTTC.

Only a few counts were recorded for this clonotype. In DNA form, the CDR3 reads TGTGCCACACAGGGTAATACTAATGAAAAACTGTTTTTT. Encoded protein: CATQGNTNEKLFF. The chain has TRBV10-3 and TRBJ1-4, with D possibly being TRBD1 (6 bases). The V gene's germline CDR1 is ENHRY and CDR2 SYGVKD. Trimming took 10 bases from V and 2 from J, leaving 11 bases between them. CDR3 length: 13 amino acids.

In this sample, this clonotype turned up many times. V usage is TRBV20-1 and J usage is TRBJ1-2; D is unresolved. The CDR3 covers 12 residues. Germline CDR1 and CDR2: DFQATT and SNEGSKA (reference sequence). Trimming shortened V by 4 bases and J by 3 bases, and 9 bases separated the two germline ends. The CDR3 reads CSAIQIYYGYTF. The CDR3 DNA follows: TGCAGTGCTATACAGATCTACTATGGCTACACCTTC.

This clonotype appeared many times. For the CDR3, the DNA is TGTGCCAGCAGCCGCAGGGGGGTAAATGAGCAGTTCTTC. Translated, it gives CASSRRGVNEQFF. The chain couples TRBV11-1 to TRBJ2-1, with D possibly TRBD1 on 7 matching bases. V was cut by 5 bases and J by 7 bases, with 12 bases left in between. This CDR3 is 13 amino acids long. Per the germline V gene, CDR1 is SGHAT and CDR2 is FQDESV (reference sequence).

This chain links TRBV4-2 with TRBJ2-1; tentatively, D is TRBD1 or TRBD2 (5 bases each). Germline lookup yields CDR1 LGHNA and CDR2 YNFKEQ. The ends were cut back, 0 bases at V and 10 bases at J, with 13 bases in the middle. This CDR3 contains 14 residues. The CDR3 spells CASSQEGTAAEQFF. The CDR3 DNA follows: TGTGCCAGCAGCCAAGAGGGGACGGCGGCCGAGCAGTTCTTC.

This clonotype was found many times. V gene TRBV20-1 combines with J gene TRBJ2-7, with D perhaps assigned TRBD1 or TRBD2 (5 bases each). The V gene's germline CDR1 is DFQATT and CDR2 SNEGSKA (reference sequence). Trimming took off 5 bases at V and 6 bases at J, with 23 bases between the two ends. The CDR3 is 15 residues long. CDR3 sequence (DNA): TGCAGTGCTCGGGACCGGCGGGTGGCTTCGGTCGAGCAGTACTTC. As protein: CSARDRRVASVEQYF.

The chain employs TRBV2 and TRBJ2-1; TRBD2 matches at 10 bases. Trimming removed 7 bases from V and 12 bases from J; junction bases left unmatched: 15. This CDR3 is 15 amino acids long. In germline, CDR1 is SNHLY, CDR2 FYNNEI. Here the CDR3 DNA reads TGTGCCAGCATCTATATAAGCGGGAGGGCCTCGAGGCAGTTCTTC. This codes for CASIYISGRASRQFF.

This clonotype was observed once. The chain links TRBV6-1 to TRBJ1-2, with 11 positions matching TRBD1. Germline V gene sequence: CDR1 MNHNS, CDR2 SASEGT. The CDR3 extends over 14 amino acids. Trimming removed 6 bases from V and 7 bases from J; junction bases left unmatched: 7. CDR3 coding DNA: TGTGCCAGCAGAAGGACAGGGGGCGGTGGTGGCTACACCTTC. Translating it yields CASRRTGGGGGYTF.

This clonotype has at least ten counts. The V gene is TRBV29-1, the J gene TRBJ2-3, with D unclear. The CDR3 contains 14 residues. V was pared by 7 bases and J by 0 bases, with 14 bases between. The germline V gene encodes CDR1 SQVTM and CDR2 ANQGSEA. The CDR3, as DNA: TGCAGCGCTCGACTTAGCTCTAGCACAGATACGCAGTATTTT. The encoded protein is CSARLSSSTDTQYF.

This clonotype occurred many times. This chain connects TRBV29-1 to TRBJ2-1; D may correspond to TRBD1 or TRBD2 (5 bases each). V gave up 7 bases and J gave up 8 bases, with 15 bases separating them. In germline, CDR1 is SQVTM, CDR2 ANQGSEA. The CDR3 contains 12 residues. In DNA, the CDR3 is TGCAGCGCCCCGGGACCCCTTTATGAGCAGTTCTTC. Protein: CSAPGPLYEQFF.

The chain has TRBV12-3 or TRBV12-4 and TRBJ1-6; D unclear. Trimming took off 2 bases at V and 10 bases at J, with 9 bases between the two ends. The CDR3 consists of 13 residues. CDR3 protein: CASSLSSESPLHF. CDR3 DNA sequence: TGTGCCAGCAGTTTATCCTCGGAGTCACCCCTCCACTTT.

The sample holds a few counts of this clonotype. The chain combines TRBV18 with TRBJ2-7; 10 bases fit TRBD1. This CDR3 contains 14 residues. Germline lookup yields CDR1 KGHSH and CDR2 LQKENI. Trimming removed 5 bases from V and 6 bases from J; junction bases left unmatched: 7. The CDR3 is CASSSGTGVFEQYF. For the CDR3, the DNA is TGTGCCAGCTCATCCGGGACAGGGGTCTTCGAGCAGTACTTC.

This clonotype has more than one count but fewer than ten. The CDR3 coding sequence is TGTGCCAGCAGCTCTACCACTTACAGCTACGAGCAGTACTTC. This encodes CASSSTTYSYEQYF. The rearrangement joins TRBV7-9 to TRBJ2-7; D uncertain. V was clipped by 4 bases and J by 3 bases, with 13 bases between them. The CDR3 length is 14 residues. Germline V gene sequence: CDR1 SEHNR, CDR2 FQNEAQ (reference sequence).

This clonotype has at least ten counts. This chain joins TRBV7-9 and TRBJ2-7; 12 positions match TRBD2. The CDR3 runs 16 residues. Germline V gives CDR1 SEHNR, CDR2 FQNEAQ (reference sequence). J gave up 5 bases and V 2 bases, and 7 bases lay outside the gene matches. CDR3 region: CASSLTSGRRVHEQYF. Written as DNA, the CDR3 is TGTGCCAGCAGCTTAACTAGCGGGAGGAGAGTCCACGAGCAGTACTTC.

The table lists this clonotype with many counts. This chain uses TRBV12-3 or TRBV12-4 with TRBJ2-3, with D unclear. V lost 5 bases to trimming and J lost 4 bases, with 13 bases between them. The CDR3 spans 14 residues. This CDR3 reads CASSLGRAPDTQYF. For the CDR3, the DNA is TGTGCCAGCAGTCTCGGACGAGCCCCAGATACGCAGTATTTT.

This sequence joins TRBV5-6 and TRBJ2-7, with D possibly TRBD2 on 6 matching bases. This CDR3 is 15 amino acids long. Trimming removed 4 bases from V and 2 bases from J, with 16 bases in between. CDR1 and CDR2 (germline): SGHDT, YYEEEE. This CDR3 reads CASSPNLGTPYEQYF. The CDR3 region has the DNA TGTGCCAGCAGCCCGAACCTCGGGACTCCCTACGAGCAGTACTTC.

This clonotype was seen at least ten times. This sequence joins TRBV6-2 or TRBV6-3 and TRBJ2-7, with D possibly matching TRBD2 (7 bases). This CDR3 contains 16 residues. The V end lost 7 bases, the J end lost 2 bases, and 21 bases lay between the germline ends. CDR1 and CDR2 (germline): MNHEY, SVGEGT. The CDR3 loop reads CASTQQGGEAPYEQYF. The DNA of the CDR3 is TGTGCCAGCACTCAACAGGGAGGGGAAGCCCCCTACGAGCAGTACTTC.